Sequencing of this T cell receptor (beta chain) was carried out in a study of blood T cell repertoires in COVID-19. V gave up 5 bases and J gave up 5 bases, with 9 bases separating them. This CDR3 contains 12 residues. The V gene's germline CDR1 is MNHEY and CDR2 SVGAGI. Measured with immunoSEQ multiplex PCR; TCRdb has only the in-frame clones, and not every one. Here the sample spans 210,000 or so clones, around 80% being singletons. Residents of 24 US areas, aged about 18 to 95 years, made up the participants. Cohorts were assigned according to the clinical history that participants reported. The sequence came from a man aged 25-45 years with acute COVID-19. Material: PBMCs or T cells enriched from blood (not recorded which). This chain joins TRBV6-5 and TRBJ1-2; D is uncertain. The CDR3, as DNA: TGTGCCAGCAGTACCCTCGGTTATGGCTACACCTTC. Translated: CASSTLGYGYTF.